This TCR beta chain was captured by sequencing in a study of patients and donors after allogeneic stem cell transplantation. One entry per CDR3 protein results from TCRdb running MiXCR on the RT-PCR reads. The profile shows 150,000 to 200,000 distinct CDR3 sequences, 30% of them singletons. The ends were cut back, 0 bases at V and 2 bases at J, with 11 bases in the middle. This CDR3 contains 15 residues. The germline V gene has CDR1 LGHNA and CDR2 YSLEER. This receptor was identified in a human donor who was either an allogeneic HSCT recipient or a stem cell or donor lymphocyte infusion donor (not recorded which). It is not recorded whose cells these are; they may come from a transplant donor. The gene calls are TRBV4-3 and TRBJ2-7; no reliable D call. The source material was blood, either unsorted or a sorted T cell fraction (not recorded which). The CDR3 region is CASSQESSRTYEQYF. The CDR3 bases are TGCGCCAGCAGCCAAGAGTCGAGCCGCACCTACGAGCAGTACTTC.